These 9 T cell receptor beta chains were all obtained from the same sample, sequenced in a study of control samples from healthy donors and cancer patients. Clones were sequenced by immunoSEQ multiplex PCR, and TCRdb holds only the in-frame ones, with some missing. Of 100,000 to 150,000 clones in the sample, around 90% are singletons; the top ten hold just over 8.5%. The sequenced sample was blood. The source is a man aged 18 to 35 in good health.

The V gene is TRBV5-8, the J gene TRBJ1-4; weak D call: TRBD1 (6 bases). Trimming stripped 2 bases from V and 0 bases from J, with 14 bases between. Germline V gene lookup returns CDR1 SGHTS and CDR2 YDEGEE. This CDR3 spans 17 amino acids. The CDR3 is CASSFFRGYPTNEKLFF. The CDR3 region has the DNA TGTGCCAGCAGCTTTTTCAGGGGTTACCCAACTAATGAAAAACTGTTTTTT.

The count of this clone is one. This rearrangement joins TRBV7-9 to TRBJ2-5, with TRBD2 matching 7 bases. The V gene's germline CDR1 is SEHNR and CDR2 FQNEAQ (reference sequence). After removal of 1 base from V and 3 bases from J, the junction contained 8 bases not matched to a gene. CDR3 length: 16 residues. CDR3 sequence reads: CASSLGRSGVKETQYF. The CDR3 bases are TGTGCCAGCAGCTTAGGACGGAGCGGGGTCAAAGAGACCCAGTACTTC.

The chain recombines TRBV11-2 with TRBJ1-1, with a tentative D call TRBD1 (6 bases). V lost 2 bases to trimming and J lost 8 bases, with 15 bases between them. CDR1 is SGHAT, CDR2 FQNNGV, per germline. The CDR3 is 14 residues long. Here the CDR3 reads CASSLLQGASEAFF. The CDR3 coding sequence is TGTGCCAGCAGCTTACTACAGGGCGCCTCAGAAGCTTTCTTT.

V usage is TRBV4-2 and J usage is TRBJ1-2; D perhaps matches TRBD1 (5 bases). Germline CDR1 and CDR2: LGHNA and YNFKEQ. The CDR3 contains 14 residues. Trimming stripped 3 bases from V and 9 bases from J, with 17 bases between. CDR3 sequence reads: CASSHSDGARSYTF. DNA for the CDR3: TGTGCCAGCAGCCACTCCGACGGGGCAAGGAGCTACACCTTC.

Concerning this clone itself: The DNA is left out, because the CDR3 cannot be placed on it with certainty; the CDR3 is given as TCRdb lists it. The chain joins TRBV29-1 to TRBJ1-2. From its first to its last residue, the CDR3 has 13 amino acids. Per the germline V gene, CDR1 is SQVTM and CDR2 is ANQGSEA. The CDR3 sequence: CSVGEGQYFGYTF.

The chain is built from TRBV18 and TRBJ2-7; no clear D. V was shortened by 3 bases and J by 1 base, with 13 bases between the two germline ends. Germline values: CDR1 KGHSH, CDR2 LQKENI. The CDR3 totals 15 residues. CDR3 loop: CASSPYTAGSYEQYF. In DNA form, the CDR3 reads TGTGCCAGCTCACCGTATACAGCCGGATCCTACGAGCAGTACTTC. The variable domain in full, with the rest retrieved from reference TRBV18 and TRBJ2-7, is NAGVMQNPRHLVRRRGQEARLRCSPMKGHSHVYWYRQLPEEGLKFMVYLQKENIIDESGMPKERFSAEFPKEGPSILRIQQVVRGDSAAYFCASSPYTAGSYEQYFGPGTRLTVT.

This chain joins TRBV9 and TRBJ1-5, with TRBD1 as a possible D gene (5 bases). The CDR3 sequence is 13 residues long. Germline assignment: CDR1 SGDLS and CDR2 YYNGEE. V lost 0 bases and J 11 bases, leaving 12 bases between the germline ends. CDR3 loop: CASSVDMGGTQHF. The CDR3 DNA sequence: TGTGCCAGCAGCGTAGATATGGGGGGGACCCAGCATTTT.

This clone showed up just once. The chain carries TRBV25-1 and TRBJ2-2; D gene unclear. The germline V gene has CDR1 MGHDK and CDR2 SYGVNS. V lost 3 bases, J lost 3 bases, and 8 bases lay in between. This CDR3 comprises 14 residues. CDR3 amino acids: CASSDRADTGELFF. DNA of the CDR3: TGTGCCAGCAGTGACCGGGCCGACACCGGGGAGCTGTTTTTT.

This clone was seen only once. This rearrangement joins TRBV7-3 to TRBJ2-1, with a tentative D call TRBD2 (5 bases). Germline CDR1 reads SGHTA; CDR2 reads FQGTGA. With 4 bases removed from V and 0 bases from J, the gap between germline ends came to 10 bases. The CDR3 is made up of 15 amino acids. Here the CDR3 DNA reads TGTGCCAGCAGCTCGGACTCCCACTCCTACAATGAGCAGTTCTTC. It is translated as CASSSDSHSYNEQFF. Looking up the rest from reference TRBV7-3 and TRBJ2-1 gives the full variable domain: GAGVSQTPSNKVTEKGKYVELRCDPISGHTALYWYRQSLGQGPEFLIYFQGTGAADDSGLPNDRFFAVRPEGSVSTLKIQRTERGDSAVYLCASSSDSHSYNEQFFGPGTRLTVL.